The clone carrying this T cell receptor beta chain came up a few times. Enrolled through a virtual design, the participants were between 18 and 89 years of age and came from roughly 22 US areas. This sample is drawn from a study of blood T cell repertoires in COVID-19. Produced via immunoSEQ multiplex PCR; TCRdb's table is partial and in-frame only. The sample lists 260,000 or so clones, 70% to 90% seen once, with roughly a sixth in the top ten. V was pared by 5 bases and J by 8 bases, with 13 bases of the junction left unmatched. This CDR3 has 15 amino acids. Germline V gives CDR1 MNHEY, CDR2 SVGAGI.

Sequenced material: PBMCs or T cells enriched from blood (not recorded which). V is TRBV6-5 and J is TRBJ1-2; TRBD1 agrees at 8 bases. This clonotype was obtained from a man in his late teens or twenties who had recovered from COVID-19. The chain's CDR3 is CASSSGGSGGQGYTF. The CDR3 nucleotides read TGTGCCAGCAGTAGCGGAGGTTCAGGGGGCCAGGGCTACACCTTC.